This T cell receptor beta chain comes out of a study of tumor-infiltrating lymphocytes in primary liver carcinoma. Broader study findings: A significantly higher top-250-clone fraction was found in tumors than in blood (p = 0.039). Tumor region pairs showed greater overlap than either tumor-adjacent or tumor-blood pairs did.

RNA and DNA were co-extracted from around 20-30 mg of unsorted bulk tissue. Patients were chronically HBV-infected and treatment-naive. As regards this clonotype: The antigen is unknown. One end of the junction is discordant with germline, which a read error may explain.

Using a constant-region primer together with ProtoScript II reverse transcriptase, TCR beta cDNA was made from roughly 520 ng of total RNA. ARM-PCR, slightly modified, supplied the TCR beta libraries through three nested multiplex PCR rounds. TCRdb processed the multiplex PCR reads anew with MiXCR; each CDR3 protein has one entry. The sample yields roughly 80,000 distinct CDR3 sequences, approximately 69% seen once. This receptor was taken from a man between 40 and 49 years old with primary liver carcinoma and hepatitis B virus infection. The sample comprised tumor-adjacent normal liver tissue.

The chain's CDR3 is CASGPRTGELLF. The CDR3 DNA reads TGTGCCAGCGGTCCGCGGACCGGGGAGCTGCTTTTT. The J gene is TRBJ2-2, the V gene TRBV12-3 or TRBV12-4; D perhaps matches TRBD2 (5 bases). This CDR3 is built from 12 residues.